This T cell receptor (beta chain) was sequenced for a study of blood T cell repertoires in COVID-19. Turning to the study itself: The United States, Italy and Spain supplied acute and convalescent COVID-19 samples. From T cells, B-cell-depleted T cells, or PBMCs came the material, which was cDNA or gDNA.

This clone has just one count. Per the authors' pipeline: Estimation of nucleated cell counts relied on the amplification of reference gene primers. The data were produced by immunoSEQ multiplex PCR, yet TCRdb's version contains in-frame clones alone and is incomplete. V and J calls and clone size are copied from that table; D and trimming were computed from the DNA. The table includes just under 150,000 clones, about 91% detected once. The CDR3 is 14 amino acids. The junction had 8 bases not matched to a gene; V was cut back by 6 bases and J by 9 bases. CDR1 and CDR2 (germline): LGHDT, YNNKEL (reference sequence).

Sequenced: peripheral blood. The chain uses TRBV3-1 (or the pseudogene TRBV3-2) and TRBJ2-1; TRBD2 agrees at 10 bases. The origin of this receptor is a woman aged 45-60 years with acute or convalescent COVID-19. The CDR3 reads CASSLAGDVAEQFF. CDR3 nucleotides: TGTGCCAGCAGTCTAGCGGGAGACGTGGCTGAGCAGTTCTTC.